This T cell receptor beta chain is from a study of early stage breast cancer tumors. This CDR3 contains 17 residues. V was trimmed by 2 bases and J by 6 bases, leaving 21 bases between them. Germline-derived CDR1 and CDR2 are SEHNR and FQNEAQ (reference sequence). Measured with immunoSEQ multiplex PCR; TCRdb has only the in-frame clones, and not every one. The sample gives 60,000 to 80,000 clones, around 80% of which show up once; 3% to 3.5% is in the top ten. The origin of this receptor is a person aged 55 to 69 with breast cancer. The genes are TRBV7-9 and TRBJ2-3, with a possible D match to TRBD2 (6 bases). Sequences were obtained from blood. The CDR3 region has the DNA TGTGCCAGCAGCTTACCACTTGTGGGAGGAGGTGATGATACGCAGTATTTT. Amino acid sequence: CASSLPLVGGGDDTQYF. Combining the CDR3 with reference TRBV7-9 and TRBJ2-3 gives the whole variable domain DTGVSQNPRHKITKRGQNVTFRCDPISEHNRLYWYRQTLGQGPEFLTYFQNEAQLEKSRLLSDRFSAERPKGSFSTLEIQRTEQGDSAMYLCASSLPLVGGGDDTQYFGPGTRLTVL.